This T cell receptor (beta chain) is from a study of blood T cells in healthy people across ages. Next came a second PCR, run for roughly 6 to 11 cycles, which used a sample-barcoded 5' primer along with a J-beta primer mix. MiXCR, run by TCRdb on the 5' RACE reads, gives a single entry per CDR3 protein. The table records some 880,000 distinct CDR3 sequences, 36% of them present only once. Trimming cost V 0 bases and J 0 bases; bases outside gene matches: 13. The CDR3 has 20 residues. The germline V gene encodes CDR1 MNHEY and CDR2 SVGAGI. Sequencing was done on a sample of blood. This sequence originates from a man between 18 and 35 years old in good health. The rearrangement joins TRBV6-5 to TRBJ2-3; 9 bases line up with TRBD2. CDR3 nucleotide sequence: TGTGCCAGCAGTTACTCGCTGCCAGCGGGGGGACTAACTAGCACAGATACGCAGTATTTT. This sequence encodes CASSYSLPAGGLTSTDTQYF.